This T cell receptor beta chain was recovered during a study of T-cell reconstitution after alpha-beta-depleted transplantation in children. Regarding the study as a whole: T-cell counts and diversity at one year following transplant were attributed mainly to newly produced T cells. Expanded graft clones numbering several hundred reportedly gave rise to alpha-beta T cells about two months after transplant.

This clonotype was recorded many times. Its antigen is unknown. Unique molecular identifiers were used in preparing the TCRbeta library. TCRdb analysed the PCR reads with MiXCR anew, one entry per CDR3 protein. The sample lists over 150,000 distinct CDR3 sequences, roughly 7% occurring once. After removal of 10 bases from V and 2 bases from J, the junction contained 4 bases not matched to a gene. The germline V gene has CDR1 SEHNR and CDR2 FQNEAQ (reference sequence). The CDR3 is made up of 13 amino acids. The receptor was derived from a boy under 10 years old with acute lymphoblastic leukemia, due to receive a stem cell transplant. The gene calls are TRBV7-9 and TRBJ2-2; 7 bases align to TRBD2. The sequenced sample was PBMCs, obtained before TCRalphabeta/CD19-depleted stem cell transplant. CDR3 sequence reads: CATPSGNTGELFF. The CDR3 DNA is TGTGCCACCCCTAGCGGTAACACCGGGGAGCTGTTTTTT.